This T cell receptor (beta chain) emerged from a study of post-analysis software for immune sequencing data. The study, taken as a whole, reports: Among five TRBV segments more frequent in patients than controls were TRBV5-6, TRBV5-1 and TRBV20-1. Compared with controls, patients showed significantly lower normalized Chao1 diversity.

Details on this clonotype: Its antigen is undetermined.

Researchers reported that TCR beta cDNA libraries carried unique molecular identifiers. A single record per CDR3 protein comes from TCRdb applying MiXCR to the PCR reads. The table shows roughly 800,000 distinct CDR3 sequences, with roughly 27% occurring only once. The germline gives CDR1 MNHEY, CDR2 SMNVEV (reference sequence). There are 15 residues in the CDR3. The ends lost 0 bases at V and 7 bases at J; junction bases unmatched: 7. The TCR was taken from a girl aged 10 to 17 with multiple sclerosis. The chain uses TRBV27 and TRBJ2-7, with 9 bases aligning to TRBD2. Material for sequencing was blood. The CDR3 reads CASSLSSSGMGEQYF. DNA of the CDR3: TGTGCCAGCAGTTTATCGTCTAGCGGGATGGGAGAGCAGTACTTC.